The 20 T cell receptor beta chains below were found in one sample sequenced in a study of Ad26.COV2.S vaccination and SARS-CoV-2 variants. Regarding treatment: around 19 received Ad26.COV2.S at low or high dose, single or two shots; 5 received placebo; per-sample allocation not given. Each sample was drawn 63 days after the first injection (of vaccine or placebo). Using immunoSEQ multiplex PCR, the repertoire was profiled, and TCRdb retains in-frame clones only, with some absent. The sample lists 350,000 to 450,000 clones, 80% to 90% occurring once. The specimen was peripheral blood, collected in a trial of Ad26.COV2.S vaccine versus placebo. These receptors originate from a person between 18 and 65 years old who received the Ad26.COV2.S COVID-19 vaccine or a placebo.

The chain employs TRBV9 and TRBJ1-1; D remains ambiguous. The V end lost 4 bases, the J end lost 5 bases, and 6 bases lay between the germline ends. CDR1 and CDR2 from the germline V gene are SGDLS and YYNGEE. The CDR3 has 11 residues. The CDR3 DNA reads TGTGCCAGCAGCCCCATAACTGAAGCTTTCTTT. Protein sequence: CASSPITEAFF.

V and J are TRBV7-2 and TRBJ2-5; D gene unclear. The length of the CDR3 is 15 residues. V shed 3 bases and J shed 1 base, with 12 bases lying between them. The germline V gene encodes CDR1 SGHTA and CDR2 FQGNSA. CDR3 sequence: CASSFERRTQETQYF. CDR3 in DNA: TGTGCCAGCAGCTTCGAGCGCCGAACCCAAGAGACCCAGTACTTC.

V usage is TRBV6-2 or TRBV6-3 and J usage is TRBJ1-1; D is ambiguous. CDR1 and CDR2 (germline): MNHEY, SVGEGT. This CDR3 contains 15 residues. V lost 0 bases and J 2 bases, leaving 10 bases between the germline ends. This CDR3 is CASSYSLGRNTEAFF. DNA for the CDR3: TGTGCCAGCAGTTACTCTCTGGGCAGAAACACTGAAGCTTTCTTT.

This clone was seen just once. This chain links TRBV23-1 with TRBJ2-1; D uncertain. TRBV23-1 is recorded as an ORF, its role being uncertain. V lost 4 bases to trimming and J lost 5 bases, with 24 bases between them. This CDR3 is built from 18 residues. The chain's CDR3 is CASSPRDTLFTIHNEQFF. In nucleotides, the CDR3 is TGCGCCAGCAGTCCCCGCGACACACTCTTTACCATACACAATGAGCAGTTCTTC.

This clone showed up just a few times. V usage is TRBV7-8 and J usage is TRBJ1-2, with a weak D call TRBD1 (6 bases). The CDR3 loop spans 13 amino acids. The germline V and J ends were trimmed by 2 bases and 7 bases, with 11 bases remaining between them. Germline values: CDR1 SGHVS, CDR2 FQNEAQ. The CDR3: CASSLSRGFGYTF. In DNA, the CDR3 is TGTGCCAGCAGCTTATCCAGGGGCTTTGGCTACACCTTC.

The gene calls are TRBV10-3 and TRBJ2-7; D remains ambiguous. CDR3 length: 12 amino acids. Germline V lookup: CDR1 ENHRY, CDR2 SYGVKD. Trimming shortened V by 10 bases and J by 2 bases, and 12 bases separated the two germline ends. CDR3 bases: TGTGCCACGGGCAGGTTGCCCTACGAGCAGTACTTC. This translates into CATGRLPYEQYF.

As regards this clone: The junction shows a germline mismatch at one end, possibly a read error. This chain links TRBV10-3 with TRBJ2-5; D uncertain. In germline, CDR1 is ENHRY, CDR2 SYGVKD. This CDR3 is built from 13 residues. The CDR3 bases are TGTGCCATCAGCGACGAAGATACCATGAATTTAGACTTC. It specifies CAISDEDTMNLDF.

This clone appeared a few times. This rearrangement joins TRBV5-4 to TRBJ2-5; 8 nucleotides line up with TRBD1. Germline V gene lookup returns CDR1 SGHNT and CDR2 YYREEE (reference sequence). With 1 base clipped from V and 2 bases from J, the junction kept 4 bases outside the gene matches. This CDR3 is 15 amino acids long. CDR3 protein: CASSLPDREQETQYF. For the CDR3, the DNA is TGTGCCAGCAGCTTGCCGGACAGGGAGCAAGAGACCCAGTACTTC.

The V call is TRBV6-5, the J call TRBJ2-1; D remains unclear. V was trimmed by 7 bases and J by 6 bases, leaving 16 bases between them. The CDR3 covers 14 residues. Germline V gene sequence: CDR1 MNHEY, CDR2 SVGAGI. The CDR3 coding sequence is TGTGCCAGCAAACAGTCCCTTCACGTCAATGAGCAGTTCTTC. Its translation: CASKQSLHVNEQFF.

The chain employs TRBV28 and TRBJ2-2; the match to TRBD2 covers 8 bases. With V trimmed by 7 bases and J by 4 bases, 2 bases remained unmatched. Germline-derived CDR1 and CDR2 are MDHEN and SYDVKM. The CDR3 is 13 amino acids. This chain's CDR3 is CASTAGGTGELFF. As DNA, the CDR3 is TGTGCCAGCACGGCGGGGGGCACCGGGGAGCTGTTTTTT.

CDR3 DNA sequence: TGTGCCAGCAGTTTATATCCATCTTGGGCAGAGATTTCCTACGAGCAGTACTTC. It translates to CASSLYPSWAEISYEQYF. The chain recombines TRBV27 with TRBJ2-7, with D unresolved. In germline, CDR1 is MNHEY, CDR2 SMNVEV (reference sequence). V was trimmed by 1 base and J by 1 base, leaving 20 bases between them. CDR3 length: 18 amino acids.

The chain recombines TRBV6-2 or TRBV6-3 with TRBJ2-7; 8 bases are shared with TRBD1. This CDR3 is 16 amino acids long. After removal of 2 bases from V and 0 bases from J, the junction contained 6 bases not matched to a gene. CDR1 is MNHEY and CDR2 is SVGEGT in the germline V gene. The CDR3: CASSYENDRGSYEQYF. The CDR3, as DNA: TGTGCCAGCAGTTACGAGAACGACAGGGGCTCCTACGAGCAGTACTTC.

This clone was picked up a small number of times. The rearrangement uses TRBV3-1 (or the pseudogene TRBV3-2) and TRBJ2-3; 10 positions agree with TRBD2. The CDR3 runs to 16 residues. Germline loops: CDR1 LGHDT, CDR2 YNNKEL (reference sequence). V was pared by 4 bases and J by 0 bases, with 4 bases of the junction left unmatched. The CDR3 region is CASSLLAGASTDTQYF. CDR3 coding DNA: TGTGCCAGCAGCCTCCTAGCGGGAGCTAGCACAGATACGCAGTATTTT.

V usage is TRBV20-1 and J usage is TRBJ2-1, with TRBD2 matching over 9 bases. Losses at the gene ends were 3 bases for V and 4 bases for J; bases not matched to a gene: 4. The CDR3 covers 14 residues. Per the germline V gene, CDR1 is DFQATT and CDR2 is SNEGSKA (reference sequence). The DNA for the CDR3 is TGCAGTGCTAGTATCCTAGCGGGGTACAATGAGCAGTTCTTC. This sequence encodes CSASILAGYNEQFF.

V and J are TRBV6-1 and TRBJ2-1; D perhaps matches TRBD2 (6 bases). Trimming shortened V by 3 bases and J by 8 bases, and 11 bases separated the two germline ends. The CDR3 runs to 13 residues. Germline values: CDR1 MNHNS, CDR2 SASEGT. The CDR3 sequence is CASSEDYGDEQFF. The CDR3 DNA sequence: TGTGCCAGCAGTGAGGACTATGGGGATGAGCAGTTCTTC.

J is TRBJ2-7 and V is TRBV27, with unresolved D. Trimming stripped 3 bases from V and 6 bases from J, with 6 bases between. CDR3 size: 11 residues. Germline CDR1 and CDR2: MNHEY and SMNVEV (reference sequence). CDR3 residues: CASSFGGEQYF. The DNA of the CDR3 is TGTGCCAGCAGTTTCGGCGGCGAGCAGTACTTC.

The chain is built from TRBV11-2 and TRBJ1-2; D may be TRBD1 (5 bases). The germline CDR1 and CDR2 sequences are SGHAT and FQNNGV. The CDR3 is 16 amino acids. Between the trimmed V and J ends, which lost 5 bases and 3 bases, there was a span of 19 bases. The CDR3 sequence is CASSPRGPGWDYGYTF. The CDR3 DNA is TGTGCCAGCAGCCCGAGGGGTCCCGGGTGGGACTATGGCTACACCTTC.

The rearrangement joins TRBV19 to TRBJ2-1; TRBD2 might be the D (7 bases). V was trimmed by 1 base and J by 0 bases, leaving 13 bases between them. The germline gives CDR1 LNHDA, CDR2 SQIVND (reference sequence). The length of the CDR3 is 17 residues. The CDR3 DNA reads TGTGCCAGTAGTATAGGCGGGGGCCTACTCTCCTACAATGAGCAGTTCTTC. Translation gives CASSIGGGLLSYNEQFF.

The chain recombines TRBV29-1 with TRBJ2-3; 7 bases are a match to TRBD1. The germline gives CDR1 SQVTM, CDR2 ANQGSEA. V lost 1 base, J lost 3 bases, and 1 base stayed unmatched. The CDR3 has 13 residues. Written as DNA, the CDR3 is TGCAGCGTTGAAGGACAGGGAACAGATACGCAGTATTTT. It encodes CSVEGQGTDTQYF.

This clone appeared a few times. The chain uses TRBV10-1 and TRBJ2-2; TRBD1 matches 7 bases. The length of the CDR3 is 15 residues. Germline lookup yields CDR1 WNHNN and CDR2 SYGVQD (reference sequence). Trimming cost V 3 bases and J 4 bases; bases outside gene matches: 5. CDR3 region: CASSDRAGGTGELFF. The CDR3 region has the DNA TGCGCCAGCAGTGATCGGGCAGGGGGCACCGGGGAGCTGTTTTTT.